This T cell receptor beta chain was identified during a study of shared clonotypes between healthy human individuals. Study-level background: Per-donor plates numbered three CD4 naive, three CD4 memory, two CD8 naive and one CD8 memory.

Assay runs were performed at deep level. Original processing methods: ImmunoSEQ supplied junction-only sequences lacking quality scores, so filtering was different. Only in-frame clones appear in the TCRdb table, and some are missing; sequencing was by immunoSEQ multiplex PCR. V and J calls and clone size are those listed in that table; D and trimming were worked out from the DNA. The data hold around 1.9 million clones, with around 95% observed a single time. Naive-designated CD8 cells lacked CD45RO, were positively enriched for CCR7, and omitted terminally differentiated effector memory CD45RA+ cells. The CDR3 consists of 14 residues. Germline lookup yields CDR1 SGHRS and CDR2 YFSETQ. V was cut by 4 bases and J by 2 bases, with 10 bases left in between.

The chain links TRBV5-1 to TRBJ1-3; a possible D gene is TRBD1 (5 bases). The clonotype was recovered from a man aged 18 to 30 in good health. Some clones in this sample may be carry-over from other donors' samples. Source material: naive CD8+ T cells from PBMCs. The CDR3 sequence is CASSLGVAGNTIYF. The CDR3 region has the DNA TGCGCCAGCAGCCTAGGGGTGGCTGGAAACACCATATATTTT.